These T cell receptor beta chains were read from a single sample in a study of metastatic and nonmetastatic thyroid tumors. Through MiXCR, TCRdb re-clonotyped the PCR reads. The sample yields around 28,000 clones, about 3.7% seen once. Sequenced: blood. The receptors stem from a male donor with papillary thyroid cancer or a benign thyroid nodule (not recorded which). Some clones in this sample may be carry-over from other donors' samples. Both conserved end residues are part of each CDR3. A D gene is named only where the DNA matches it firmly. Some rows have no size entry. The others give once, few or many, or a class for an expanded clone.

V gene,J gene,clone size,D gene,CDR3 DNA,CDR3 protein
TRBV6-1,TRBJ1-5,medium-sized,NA,TGTGCCAGCAGTGACCCCCAGGGCAGGGAGAGCCAGCCCCAGCATTTT,CASSDPQGRESQPQHF
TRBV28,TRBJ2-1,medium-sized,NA,TGTGCCAGCAGTCTTTGGGGAGAGCAGTTCTTC,CASSLWGEQFF
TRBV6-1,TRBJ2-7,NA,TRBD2,TGTGCCAGCAGTGCTAGCGGGAGGGCCCACGAGCAGTACTTC,CASSASGRAHEQYF
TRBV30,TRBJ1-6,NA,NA,TGTGCCTGGAGTCCGACAGGTGGGGAGCATTCACCCCTCCACTTT,CAWSPTGGEHSPLHF
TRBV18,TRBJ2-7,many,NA,TGTGCCAGCTCACCGTCGAGGTCTGAGGGCGAGCAGTACTTC,CASSPSRSEGEQYF
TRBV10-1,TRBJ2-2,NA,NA,TGCGCCAGCAGTGAATTTGGAACCGGGGAGCTGTTTTTT,CASSEFGTGELFF
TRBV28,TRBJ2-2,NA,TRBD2,TGTGCCAGCGGCGCGGGAGTTACCGGGGAGCTGTTTTTT,CASGAGVTGELFF
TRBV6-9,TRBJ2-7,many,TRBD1,TGTGCCAGCAGTTATTGGACCGGGACAGATCCCTACGAGCAGTACTTC,CASSYWTGTDPYEQYF
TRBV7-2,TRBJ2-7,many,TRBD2,TGTGCCAGCAGCTTAGACAGCGGGGTGGGTTACGAGCAGTACTTC,CASSLDSGVGYEQYF
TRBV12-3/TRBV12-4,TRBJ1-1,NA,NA,TGTGCCAGCAGGTGGACATGGGCATCGGAAGCTTTCTTT,CASRWTWASEAFF
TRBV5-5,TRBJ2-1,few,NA,TGTGCCAGCAGCCAATACGCAAATGAGCAGTTCTTC,CASSQYANEQFF
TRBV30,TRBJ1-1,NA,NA,TGTGCCTGGAGTGTAACGGGGCTGGGGACTGAAGCTTTCTTT,CAWSVTGLGTEAFF
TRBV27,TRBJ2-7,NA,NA,TGTGCCAGCAGCCGTGACAGTTCCTACGAGCAGTACTTC,CASSRDSSYEQYF
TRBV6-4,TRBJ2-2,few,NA,TGTGCCAGCAGTCGCTTCGTGACAGGATCGAACACCGGGGAGCTGTTTTTT,CASSRFVTGSNTGELFF
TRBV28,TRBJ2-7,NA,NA,TGTGCCAGCAGGTCTACTTACGAGCAGTACTTC,CASRSTYEQYF
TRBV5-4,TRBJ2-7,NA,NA,TGTGCCAGCAGCTTGGCAACATGGGGCGAGCAGTACTTC,CASSLATWGEQYF
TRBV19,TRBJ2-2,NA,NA,TGTGCCAGTAGTATAGTATCGAACAGGGCGAAAGGGGAGCTGTTTTTT,CASSIVSNRAKGELFF
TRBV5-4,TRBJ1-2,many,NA,TGTGCCAGCAGCTTGGCCGGGGGGGCAACGAACTATGGCTACACCTTC,CASSLAGGATNYGYTF
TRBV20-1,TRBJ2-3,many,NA,TGCAGTGCTAGCTCCCTAGGAAAGGGGCGCACAGATACGCAGTATTTT,CSASSLGKGRTDTQYF
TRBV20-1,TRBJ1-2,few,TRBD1,TGCAGTGCTCACCCGGGACAGGGGTCCTATGGCTACACCTTC,CSAHPGQGSYGYTF
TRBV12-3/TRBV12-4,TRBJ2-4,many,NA,TGTGCCAGCAGTTTTTGGGGGCTAGGCAAAAACATTCAGTACTTC,CASSFWGLGKNIQYF
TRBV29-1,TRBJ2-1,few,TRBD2,TGCAGCGCCCGAGGACTAGTTTCGTATGAGCAGTTCTTC,CSARGLVSYEQFF
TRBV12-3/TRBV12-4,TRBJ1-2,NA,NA,TGTGCCAGCAGCACCTCCAGGGGCGAGTATGGCTACACCTTC,CASSTSRGEYGYTF
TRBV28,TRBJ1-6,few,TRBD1,TGTGCCAGCAGAACCCGACAGGGCAGAAACTCAGCCCTCCACTTT,CASRTRQGRNSALHF
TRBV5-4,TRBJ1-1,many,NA,TGTGCCAGCAGTCCTCCCTCTCCAGGGGAGGTTGAAGCTTTCTTT,CASSPPSPGEVEAFF
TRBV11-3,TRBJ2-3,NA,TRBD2,TGTGCCAGCAGCTTTAGCGGGACCACAGATACGCAGTATTTT,CASSFSGTTDTQYF
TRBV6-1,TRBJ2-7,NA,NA,TGTGCCAGCAGTGATCCCGGGCTTGGAGAGCAGTACTTC,CASSDPGLGEQYF
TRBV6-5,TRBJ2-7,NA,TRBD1,TGTGCCAGCAGTTCCCCGGGACAGAGCTCCTACGAGCAGTACTTC,CASSSPGQSSYEQYF
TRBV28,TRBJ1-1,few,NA,TGTGCCAGCAGTTTAGGGGACACTGAAGCTTTCTTT,CASSLGDTEAFF
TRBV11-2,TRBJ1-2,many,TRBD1,TGTGCCAGCAGCCACAGGGGGCGTGCCGATGGCTACACCTTC,CASSHRGRADGYTF
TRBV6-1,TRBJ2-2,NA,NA,TGTGCCAGCAGTGAAGGGGTGGGGACCGGGGAGCTGTTTTTT,CASSEGVGTGELFF